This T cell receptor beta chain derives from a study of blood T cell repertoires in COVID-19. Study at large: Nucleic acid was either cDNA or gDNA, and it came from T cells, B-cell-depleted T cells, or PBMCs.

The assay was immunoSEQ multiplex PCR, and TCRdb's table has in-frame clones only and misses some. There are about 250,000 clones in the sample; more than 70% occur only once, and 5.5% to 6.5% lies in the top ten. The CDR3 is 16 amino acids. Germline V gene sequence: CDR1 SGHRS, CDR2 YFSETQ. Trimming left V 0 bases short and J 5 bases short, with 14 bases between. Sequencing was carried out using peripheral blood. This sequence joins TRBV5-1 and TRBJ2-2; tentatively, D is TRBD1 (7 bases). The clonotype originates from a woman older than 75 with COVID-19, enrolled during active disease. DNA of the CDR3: TGCGCCAGCAGCTTGGTCAAGGGGGCGGGAACCGGGGAGCTGTTTTTT. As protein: CASSLVKGAGTGELFF.